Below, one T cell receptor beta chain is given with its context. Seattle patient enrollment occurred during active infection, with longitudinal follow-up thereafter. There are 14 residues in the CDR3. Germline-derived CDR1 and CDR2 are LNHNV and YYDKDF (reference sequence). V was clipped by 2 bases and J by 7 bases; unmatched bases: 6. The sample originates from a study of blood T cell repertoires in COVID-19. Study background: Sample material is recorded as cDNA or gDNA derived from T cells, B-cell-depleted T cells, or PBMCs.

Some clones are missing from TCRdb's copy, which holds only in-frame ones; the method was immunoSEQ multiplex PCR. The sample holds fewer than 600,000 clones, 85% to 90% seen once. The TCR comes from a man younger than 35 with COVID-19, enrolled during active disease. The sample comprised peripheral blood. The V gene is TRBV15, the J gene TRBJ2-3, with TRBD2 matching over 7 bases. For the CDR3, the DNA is TGTGCCACCAGCAGAAGTGGCGGGAGCTATACGCAGTATTTT. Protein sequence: CATSRSGGSYTQYF. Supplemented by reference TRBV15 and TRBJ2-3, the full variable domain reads DAMVIQNPRYQVTQFGKPVTLSCSQTLNHNVMYWYQQKSSQAPKLLFHYYDKDFNNEADTPDNFQSRRPNTSFCFLDIRSPGLGDTAMYLCATSRSGGSYTQYFGPGTRLTVL.